This TCR beta chain was captured by sequencing in a study of patients and donors after allogeneic stem cell transplantation. Each CDR3 protein gets one entry after TCRdb re-called the RT-PCR reads with MiXCR. The sample holds over 150,000 distinct CDR3 sequences, roughly 30% seen once. The CDR3 runs to 15 residues. This TCR came from a human donor who was either an allogeneic HSCT recipient or a stem cell or donor lymphocyte infusion donor (not recorded which). It is not recorded whose cells these are; they may come from a transplant donor. The V call is TRBV21-1, the J call TRBJ2-3; the table calls TRBD2, which could not be checked here. TRBV21-1 is a listed pseudogene. Sequencing was carried out using blood, either unsorted or a sorted T cell fraction (not recorded which). The CDR3 DNA is TGTGCCAGCAGCCGCGGGAAGGGGAGCACAGATACGCAGTATTTT. This translates into CASSRGKGSTDTQYF.